These 24 T cell receptor beta chains were all obtained from the same sample, sequenced in a study of regulatory T cells in long-lasting Graves disease. With iRepertoire HTBI primers and Arm-PCR of CDR3 regions, TCR beta libraries were built. TCRdb independently ran MiXCR on the multiplex PCR reads; one entry per CDR3 protein. The data show under 300,000 distinct CDR3 sequences, roughly 21% seen once. Time point denoted: newly diagnosed GD, antithyroid drugs for less than 3 months. PBMCs provided the RNA from which the TCR library was made. The starting material was peripheral blood mononuclear cells (PBMCs), obtained at new diagnosis, from a patient treated with antithyroid drugs. Source of these receptors: a female donor with Graves disease.

On this clonotype: At one end the junction does not follow the germline gene, possibly because of a read error. The V and J genes are TRBV2 and TRBJ1-5, with D perhaps matching TRBD1 (5 bases). Germline V gene lookup returns CDR1 SNHLY and CDR2 FYNNEI. The CDR3 runs to 15 residues. The CDR3 region has the DNA TGTGCCAACAGAGAAGGGACCACACCCAATCAGCACCAGCATTTT. It yields the protein CANREGTTPNQHQHF.

Ten or more counts support this clonotype. The chain carries TRBV7-8 and TRBJ2-7; 9 positions agree with TRBD1. Looked up from germline, CDR1 is SGHVS and CDR2 is FQNEAQ. The CDR3 has 15 amino acids. V lost 0 bases and J lost 6; bases outside the gene matches: 6. The CDR3, as DNA: TGTGCCAGCAGCTTAGCCCGGACAGGGGAAGGCGAGCAGTACTTC. Translating gives CASSLARTGEGEQYF. Filled out from reference TRBV7-8 and TRBJ2-7, the complete variable domain reads GAGVSQSPRYKVAKRGQDVALRCDPISGHVSLFWYQQALGQGPEFLTYFQNEAQLDKSGLPSDRFFAERPEGSVSTLKIQRTQQEDSAVYLCASSLARTGEGEQYFGPGTRLTVT.

This clonotype has at least ten counts. V and J are TRBV7-2 and TRBJ2-3; TRBD2 matches 9 bases. The V segment lost 2 bases and the J segment 4 bases; nucleotides outside the gene matches: 7. This CDR3 region has 16 residues. From germline, CDR1 is SGHTA and CDR2 FQGNSA. For the CDR3, the DNA is TGTGCCAGCAGCTTATCTAGCGGGGCAATCCCAGATACGCAGTATTTT. It is translated as CASSLSSGAIPDTQYF.

In this sample, this clonotype turned up many times. J is TRBJ2-5 and V is TRBV20-1; 8 positions agree with TRBD1. The V and J ends lost 6 bases and 6 bases, in that order; junction bases with no gene match: 9. The CDR3 spans 13 residues. Germline V gene lookup returns CDR1 DFQATT and CDR2 SNEGSKA (reference sequence). This CDR3 reads CSADRQGRQTQYF. The CDR3 DNA reads TGCAGTGCCGACCGACAGGGGAGGCAGACCCAGTACTTC.

This clonotype was seen ten or more times. The J gene is TRBJ1-1, the V gene TRBV11-2, with D possibly matching TRBD1 (5 bases). The length of the CDR3 is 12 residues. Germline V gene lookup returns CDR1 SGHAT and CDR2 FQNNGV. V lost 1 base and J lost 10, with 10 bases in between. CDR3 protein: CASSLVEGLAFF. CDR3 DNA sequence: TGTGCCAGCAGCTTAGTTGAGGGGCTAGCTTTCTTT.

In its sample, this clonotype was seen many times. This chain uses TRBV20-1 with TRBJ2-1; 10 bases fit TRBD2. V dropped 4 bases and J dropped 6; count of bases not matched to a gene: 6. CDR3 length: 14 residues. Germline assignment: CDR1 DFQATT and CDR2 SNEGSKA (reference sequence). The CDR3 DNA reads as TGCAGTGCTATTCGACTAGCGGGCTTCAATGAGCAGTTCTTC. The encoded protein is CSAIRLAGFNEQFF.

This clonotype was detected a few times. V is TRBV6-1 and J is TRBJ2-6; no definite D call. The germline CDR1 and CDR2 sequences are MNHNS and SASEGT. V was clipped by 6 bases and J by 4 bases, with 4 bases between them. The CDR3 contains 12 residues. CDR3: CASSKGANVLTF. The CDR3 DNA reads as TGTGCCAGCAGCAAAGGGGCCAACGTCCTGACTTTC.

There are many counts of this clonotype. This rearrangement joins TRBV6-9 to TRBJ2-7, with a tentative D call TRBD2 (5 bases). CDR3 length: 12 residues. V shed 3 bases and J shed 9 bases, with 12 bases lying between them. Germline CDR1 MNHGY, CDR2 SVAAGI. CDR3 sequence (DNA): TGTGCCAGCAGTTACGACGTGAGGGTGCAGTACTTC. As protein: CASSYDVRVQYF.

This clonotype was seen only a few times. The chain joins TRBV14 to TRBJ1-1, with D possibly matching TRBD1 (5 bases). V lost 5 bases to trimming and J lost 2 bases, with 15 bases between them. Germline CDR1 reads SGHDN; CDR2 reads FVKESK. The CDR3 is made up of 15 amino acids. CDR3: CASSSQMGPNTEAFF. For the CDR3, the DNA is TGTGCCAGCAGCTCACAGATGGGACCCAACACTGAAGCTTTCTTT.

Ten or more counts support this clonotype. J is TRBJ2-1 and V is TRBV5-1; either TRBD1 or TRBD2 may fit D (6 bases each). In germline, CDR1 is SGHRS, CDR2 YFSETQ. Trimming shortened V by 3 bases and J by 11 bases, and 15 bases separated the two germline ends. This CDR3 is 13 amino acids long. Here the CDR3 reads CASSWQPGDKQFF. For the CDR3, the DNA is TGCGCCAGCAGCTGGCAACCGGGGGACAAGCAGTTCTTC.

The table lists this clonotype with many counts. Germline and junction disagree at one end, which may indicate a read error. The rearrangement uses TRBV19 and TRBJ2-1; TRBD2 matches 10 bases. The length of the CDR3 is 14 residues. Germline V gene data show CDR1 as LNHDA and CDR2 as SQIVND (reference sequence). The CDR3 sequence: CASSIGLAGDEQFF. CDR3 bases: TGTGCCAGTAGTATAGGGCTAGCGGGAGACGAGCAGTTCTTT.

V and J are TRBV29-1 and TRBJ2-1; 11 bases are shared with TRBD2. In germline, CDR1 is SQVTM, CDR2 ANQGSEA. Trimming removed 5 bases from V and 7 bases from J; junction bases left unmatched: 7. The CDR3 consists of 14 residues. In DNA form, the CDR3 reads TGCAGCGTTCAGGGACTAGCGGCGGGGAATGAGCAGTTCTTC. Translation: CSVQGLAAGNEQFF.

This clonotype was recorded many times. The chain couples TRBV20-1 to TRBJ1-6, with D perhaps TRBD1 (5 bases). Germline assignment: CDR1 DFQATT and CDR2 SNEGSKA (reference sequence). The CDR3 is 15 amino acids. V was cut by 1 base and J by 7 bases, with 14 bases left in between. CDR3 sequence: CSARVWGLTNSPLHF. CDR3 DNA sequence: TGCAGTGCTAGAGTTTGGGGACTCACCAATTCACCCCTCCACTTT.

The chain carries TRBV20-1 and TRBJ2-2, with 7 bases identical to TRBD2. Germline V gene sequence: CDR1 DFQATT, CDR2 SNEGSKA (reference sequence). This CDR3 is 14 amino acids long. J gave up 6 bases and V 2 bases, and 6 bases lay outside the gene matches. This CDR3 reads CSARKQGGAGELFF. The CDR3 coding sequence is TGCAGTGCTAGAAAGCAGGGAGGGGCCGGGGAGCTGTTTTTT.

This clonotype came up many times. This chain links TRBV6-5 with TRBJ1-2; TRBD1 is a possible D gene (5 bases). The CDR3 sequence is 14 residues long. Germline CDR1 MNHEY, CDR2 SVGAGI. The ends were cut back, 0 bases at V and 4 bases at J, with 9 bases in the middle. The CDR3 DNA reads as TGTGCCAGCAGTTACTCGGCGACAGTCTATGGCTACACCTTC. This encodes CASSYSATVYGYTF.

This clonotype was detected only a few times. The chain combines TRBV10-1 with TRBJ1-1; no definite D call. Germline CDR1 reads WNHNN; CDR2 reads SYGVQD (reference sequence). The CDR3 is 13 amino acids. Trimming removed 3 bases at V and 1 base at J, with 6 bases between. The CDR3 nucleotides are TGCGCCAGCAGTGAAGCCTGGAACACTGAAGCTTTCTTT. This gives the protein CASSEAWNTEAFF.

This clonotype was seen repeatedly, ten times or more. The CDR3 DNA follows: TGTGCCAGCAGCTTCATGCCTAGCGGGTGGAACACCGGGGAGCTGTTTTTT. The encoded protein is CASSFMPSGWNTGELFF. The chain couples TRBV7-2 to TRBJ2-2; 8 bases are a match to TRBD2. The CDR3 has 17 amino acids. Trimming cost V 3 bases and J 1 base; bases outside gene matches: 7. The germline gives CDR1 SGHTA, CDR2 FQGNSA.

This clonotype has ten or more counts. CDR3 in DNA: TGTGCCAGCAGCTTAACTGTTGCTAACACAGATACGCAGTATTTT. It yields the protein CASSLTVANTDTQYF. The chain employs TRBV7-3 and TRBJ2-3; D is undetermined. Per germline, CDR1 SGHTA and CDR2 FQGTGA. V lost 0 bases, J lost 2 bases, and 9 bases lay in between. The CDR3 runs to 15 residues.

This clonotype has ten or more counts. The chain recombines TRBV5-1 with TRBJ2-5; D uncertain. The CDR3 length is 15 residues. Germline V CDR1 and CDR2: SGHRS, YFSETQ. The V gene lost 1 base and the J gene lost 4 bases, with 14 bases spanning the gap. The CDR3 loop reads CASSLTPTDPETQYF. The CDR3 DNA follows: TGCGCCAGCAGCTTGACACCTACGGACCCAGAGACCCAGTACTTC. The entire variable domain, with the rest obtained from reference TRBV5-1 and TRBJ2-5, is as follows: KAGVTQTPRYLIKTRGQQVTLSCSPISGHRSVSWYQQTPGQGLQFLFEYFSETQRNKGNFPGRFSGRQFSNSRSEMNVSTLELGDSALYLCASSLTPTDPETQYFGPGTRLLVL.

The CDR3 loop reads CASSLDRDSSSTGTASSYEQYF. The CDR3 DNA reads as TGTGCCAGCAGCTTAGATAGGGACAGCTCGAGCACCGGGACGGCGAGCTCCTACGAGCAGTACTTC. V and J are TRBV11-2 and TRBJ2-7; TRBD1 agrees at 7 bases. CDR1 and CDR2 from the germline V gene are SGHAT and FQNNGV. The CDR3 spans 22 residues. V was pared by 0 bases and J by 0 bases, with 23 bases of the junction left unmatched.

This clonotype showed up many times. This chain links TRBV9 with TRBJ2-2; TRBD1 aligns across 8 bases. The CDR3 covers 15 residues. V was pared by 0 bases and J by 5 bases, with 3 bases of the junction left unmatched. Germline CDR1 reads SGDLS; CDR2 reads YYNGEE. This CDR3 reads CASSVVGQATGELFF. DNA for the CDR3: TGTGCCAGCAGCGTAGTGGGACAGGCGACCGGGGAGCTGTTTTTT.

This clonotype was found many times. The junction and the germline gene differ at one end; a read error may be behind it. Here the CDR3 DNA reads TGTGCCAGCAGCTTCCAGTACGAGCAGTACTTC. It specifies CASSFQYEQYF. The chain links TRBV4-1 to TRBJ2-7; D not resolved. CDR1 is MGHRA and CDR2 is YSYEKL in the germline V gene. The CDR3 is made up of 11 amino acids.

This clonotype was seen many times. V and J are TRBV18 and TRBJ1-3; 7 nucleotides align to TRBD1. From germline, CDR1 is KGHSH and CDR2 LQKENI. The ends lost 5 bases at V and 4 bases at J; junction bases unmatched: 8. The CDR3 contains 15 residues. Here the CDR3 reads CASSSTTGDGNTIYF. CDR3 nucleotide sequence: TGTGCCAGCTCATCGACAACAGGGGACGGAAACACCATATATTTT.

In its sample, this clonotype was seen many times. The gene calls are TRBV18 and TRBJ2-1; D unresolved. Per germline, CDR1 KGHSH and CDR2 LQKENI. The CDR3 has 12 amino acids. Between the trimmed V and J ends, which lost 7 bases and 0 bases, there was a span of 4 bases. CDR3 DNA: TGTGCCAGCTTCGACTCCTACAATGAGCAGTTCTTC. Translated: CASFDSYNEQFF.